This TCR beta chain comes out of a study of vaccination and CD4 T cells after COVID-19. Study background: PCR on nasal swabs identified SARS-CoV-2 in convalescent patients, of whom roughly nine were mild and one severe. Treatment of control cultures consisted of a CEFX pool, an HIV-1 Nef pool, or no peptide. Overall study findings and caveats: Spike mono-reactivity was evident in 304 of the 307 vaccine-specific clones derived from convalescent patients.

The assay that was used to sequence DNA from cultured CD4+ T cells was the Oncomine TCR Beta short-read assay. TCRdb itself ran the PCR reads through MiXCR, one entry per CDR3 protein. Counted here are approximately 11,000 distinct CDR3 sequences, 25% to 30% occurring once; the ten biggest clones make up 23%. As for treatment: roughly ten-day PBMC culture with coronavirus spike peptide pools or control peptides (ViraFEST assay). Positive PCR tests came between March and December 2020, ahead of the US Alpha, Beta and Delta variants. This clonotype came up once. The target antigen is unknown. This TCR was sampled from a human donor with COVID-19. Sequenced input: cultured CD4+ T cells from blood.

DNA of the CDR3: TGTGCCAGCAGCTCACGGGACAGGGGGTTGAACACTGAAGCTTTCTTT. It specifies CASSSRDRGLNTEAFF. The rearrangement joins TRBV5-6 to TRBJ1-1, with 11 nucleotides matching TRBD1. The CDR3 spans 16 residues. The J segment lost 0 bases and the V segment lost 3 bases, leaving 4 bases of the junction unmatched. The germline gives CDR1 SGHDT, CDR2 YYEEEE.